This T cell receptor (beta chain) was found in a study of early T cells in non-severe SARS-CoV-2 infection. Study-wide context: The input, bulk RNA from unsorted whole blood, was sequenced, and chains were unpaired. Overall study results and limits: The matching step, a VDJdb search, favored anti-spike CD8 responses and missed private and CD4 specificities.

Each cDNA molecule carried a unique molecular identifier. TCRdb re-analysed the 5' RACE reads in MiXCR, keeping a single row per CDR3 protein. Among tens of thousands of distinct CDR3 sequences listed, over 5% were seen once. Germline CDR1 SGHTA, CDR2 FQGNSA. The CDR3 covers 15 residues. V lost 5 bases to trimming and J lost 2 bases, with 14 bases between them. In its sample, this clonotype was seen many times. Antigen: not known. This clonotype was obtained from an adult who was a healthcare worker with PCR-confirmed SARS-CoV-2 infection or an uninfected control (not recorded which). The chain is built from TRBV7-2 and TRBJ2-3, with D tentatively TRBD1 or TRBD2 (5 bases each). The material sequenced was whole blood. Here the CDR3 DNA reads TGTGCCAGCAGCAGCCGGGGCCAAACCACAGATACGCAGTATTTT. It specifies CASSSRGQTTDTQYF. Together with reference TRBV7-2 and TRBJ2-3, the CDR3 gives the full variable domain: GAGVSQSPSNKVTEKGKDVELRCDPISGHTALYWYRQSLGQGLEFLIYFQGNSAPDKSGLPSDRFSAERTGGSVSTLTIQRTQQEDSAVYLCASSSRGQTTDTQYFGPGTRLTVL.